This T cell receptor (beta chain) was recovered during a study of CD8+CD57+ T cells in acquired aplastic anemia. Study context: An average of roughly 3.2 ug of DNA was obtained from sorted CD4+ and CD8+ cells. An average of about 9.8 million reads for CD4+ cells was obtained from healthy donors. Whole-study findings and limits: Patients and controls turned out to have roughly 30 CD8+ CDR3 sequences in common.

This clonotype was counted at least ten times. As yet, its antigen is unknown. Genomic DNA served as template for TCR beta VDJ and CDR3 profiling. From the reads, TCRdb called clonotypes with MiXCR, one entry per CDR3 protein. The data show fewer than 150,000 distinct CDR3 sequences, 48% seen once. Specimen: sorted CD4+, CD8+, or CD8+CD57+ T cells (not recorded which) from PBMCs. The clonotype originates from a human donor in good health, serving as a control.

CDR3 sequence reads: CSARWQGSYEQYF. The DNA of the CDR3 is TGCAGTGCTAGGTGGCAGGGAAGCTACGAGCAGTACTTC. V usage is TRBV20-1 and J usage is TRBJ2-7; D is perhaps TRBD1 (5 bases). This CDR3 contains 13 residues. Germline V lookup: CDR1 DFQATT, CDR2 SNEGSKA (reference sequence). V was shortened by 3 bases and J by 3 bases, with 12 bases between the two germline ends.